The clone carrying this T cell receptor (beta chain) was counted ten times or more. The antigen remains unidentified. cDNA libraries for TCR beta contained unique molecular identifiers. The authors obtained roughly 550,000 cDNA molecules from approximately 1 to 10 million T cells. A single record per CDR3 protein comes from TCRdb applying MiXCR to the PCR reads. Among 180,000 or so distinct CDR3 sequences listed, 25% to 30% were seen once. This record belongs to a study of post-analysis software for immune sequencing data. Study-level background: Recorded disease courses covered relapsing-remitting, secondary progressive and progressive-relapsing multiple sclerosis. Some patients had no subtype annotation. Regarding the study as a whole: Controls showed significantly higher normalized Chao1 diversity than did multiple sclerosis patients. Co-batched samples clustered tightly together by F measure. Higher frequency in patients than in controls was seen for roughly five TRBV segments, with TRBV5-6, TRBV5-1 and TRBV20-1 among them.

This CDR3 contains 15 residues. Trimming removed 6 bases at V and 2 bases at J, with 17 bases between. Sequencing was performed on blood. The gene calls are TRBV12-3 or TRBV12-4 and TRBJ2-7, with D perhaps being TRBD1 or TRBD2 (5 bases each). The origin of this receptor is a girl under 18 with multiple sclerosis. The CDR3 sequence is CASSPSQGFTYEQYF. The DNA of the CDR3 is TGTGCCAGCAGCCCTAGCCAGGGATTTACCTACGAGCAGTACTTC.